The 23 T cell receptor beta chains given below trace back to one sample, sequenced in a study of T cells in Graves' hyperthyroidism and ophthalmopathy. It was RNA transcripts that yielded the amplified TCR beta CDR3 regions. With the HTBI primer set, the TCR CDR3 went through a first round of RT-PCR. TCRdb re-called the multiplex PCR reads with MiXCR, one entry per CDR3 protein. The sample has some 250,000 distinct CDR3 sequences; 13% to 15% are singletons. Material: blood. Receptor source: a woman between 35 and 50 years old with Graves' hyperthyroidism that later progressed to Graves' ophthalmopathy.

This clonotype was counted many times. This chain connects TRBV10-2 to TRBJ2-7; weak D call: TRBD2 (5 bases). Per germline, CDR1 WSHSY and CDR2 SAAADI. The CDR3 is made up of 13 amino acids. Trimming cost V 8 bases and J 5 bases, with 16 bases left between them. The CDR3 is CASDDLNGDEQYF. Written as DNA, the CDR3 is TGCGCCAGCGACGACTTAAACGGGGACGAGCAGTACTTC.

This clonotype was observed many times. V usage is TRBV2 and J usage is TRBJ1-4; weak D call: TRBD1 (5 bases). The CDR3 is made up of 16 amino acids. The V end lost 0 bases, the J end lost 5 bases, and 13 bases lay between the germline ends. CDR1 and CDR2 (germline): SNHLY, FYNNEI. The CDR3 coding sequence is TGTGCCAGCAGTGAAGCTTTTTCGGGACTGAATGAAAAACTGTTTTTT. This sequence encodes CASSEAFSGLNEKLFF. Combining the CDR3 with reference TRBV2 and TRBJ1-4 gives the whole variable domain EPEVTQTPSHQVTQMGQEVILRCVPISNHLYFYWYRQILGQKVEFLVSFYNNEISEKSEIFDDQFSVERPDGSNFTLKIRSTKLEDSAMYFCASSEAFSGLNEKLFFGSGTQLSVL.

This clonotype showed up many times. The rearrangement uses TRBV19 and TRBJ1-5; D unresolved. The CDR3 has 18 residues. V lost 3 bases and J 4 bases, leaving 22 bases between the germline ends. Germline lookup yields CDR1 LNHDA and CDR2 SQIVND (reference sequence). CDR3 sequence reads: CASSIYPTAIGLNQPQHF. The CDR3 bases are TGTGCCAGTAGTATCTATCCTACAGCCATCGGGTTGAATCAGCCCCAGCATTTT. Together with reference TRBV19 and TRBJ1-5, the CDR3 gives the full variable domain: DGGITQSPKYLFRKEGQNVTLSCEQNLNHDAMYWYRQDPGQGLRLIYYSQIVNDFQKGDIAEGYSVSREKKESFPLTVTSAQKNPTAFYLCASSIYPTAIGLNQPQHFGDGTRLSIL.

V usage is TRBV10-3 and J usage is TRBJ1-4; D is ambiguous. The germline V gene encodes CDR1 ENHRY and CDR2 SYGVKD. Trimming cost V 4 bases and J 7 bases, with 7 bases left between them. The CDR3 consists of 12 residues. The CDR3 region is CAISVLGEKLFF. The CDR3 DNA follows: TGTGCCATCAGTGTTCTAGGTGAAAAACTGTTTTTT.

This clonotype was seen many times. This sequence joins TRBV19 and TRBJ2-7; D uncertain. In germline, CDR1 is LNHDA, CDR2 SQIVND (reference sequence). V was clipped by 6 bases and J by 6 bases, with 18 bases between them. The CDR3 loop spans 14 amino acids. CDR3 sequence reads: CASRPGNYDGEQYF. The DNA for the CDR3 is TGTGCCAGTAGACCTGGGAATTACGACGGCGAGCAGTACTTC.

This clonotype showed up many times. This chain joins TRBV30 and TRBJ2-1, with a possible D match to TRBD2 (5 bases). Trimming stripped 2 bases from V and 4 bases from J, with 9 bases between. Germline values: CDR1 GTSNPN, CDR2 SVGIG (reference sequence). The CDR3 totals 13 residues. Here the CDR3 reads CAWSRGQYNEQFF. CDR3 in DNA: TGTGCCTGGAGTCGGGGTCAATACAATGAGCAGTTCTTC. Supplemented by reference TRBV30 and TRBJ2-1, the full variable domain reads SQTIHQWPATLVQPVGSPLSLECTVEGTSNPNLYWYRQAAGRGLQLLFYSVGIGQISSEVPQNLSASRPQDRQFILSSKKLLLSDSGFYLCAWSRGQYNEQFFGPGTRLTVL.

This chain connects TRBV18 to TRBJ1-3; D perhaps matches TRBD1 (5 bases). Germline-derived CDR1 and CDR2 are KGHSH and LQKENI. The CDR3 extends over 14 amino acids. V gave up 5 bases and J gave up 0 bases, with 8 bases separating them. The CDR3 sequence is CASSTGVSGNTIYF. In nucleotides, the CDR3 is TGTGCCAGCTCAACAGGAGTCTCTGGAAACACCATATATTTT. The full variable domain, its missing parts supplied by reference TRBV18 and TRBJ1-3, is NAGVMQNPRHLVRRRGQEARLRCSPMKGHSHVYWYRQLPEEGLKFMVYLQKENIIDESGMPKERFSAEFPKEGPSILRIQQVVRGDSAAYFCASSTGVSGNTIYFGEGSWLTVV.

There are a few counts of this clonotype. The chain joins TRBV24-1 to TRBJ1-5; D might be TRBD1 (5 bases). Between the trimmed V and J ends, which lost 9 bases and 3 bases, there was a span of 11 bases. This CDR3 contains 13 residues. The germline V gene has CDR1 KGHDR and CDR2 SFDVKD. As DNA, the CDR3 is TGTGCCACCGGGGGGGACTTCAATCAGCCCCAGCATTTT. Encoded protein: CATGGDFNQPQHF.

This clonotype was recorded a few times. The chain recombines TRBV20-1 with TRBJ1-1; the D gene is possibly TRBD1 (6 bases). The CDR3 has 17 amino acids. V lost 6 bases to trimming and J lost 5 bases, with 28 bases between them. Germline V gene data show CDR1 as DFQATT and CDR2 as SNEGSKA (reference sequence). CDR3 nucleotide sequence: TGCAGTGCCCTGGACCCGGGACGGAGGGGGATTAATACTGAAGCTTTCTTT. Protein: CSALDPGRRGINTEAFF.

This clonotype has ten or more counts. The chain links TRBV28 to TRBJ1-1; D is unresolved. The CDR3 is 11 residues long. The germline gives CDR1 MDHEN, CDR2 SYDVKM. V lost 4 bases, J lost 5 bases, and 5 bases lay in between. CDR3 loop: CASSSRTEAFF. The CDR3 bases are TGTGCCAGCAGTTCGAGGACTGAAGCTTTCTTT.

This clonotype was picked up many times. The rearrangement uses TRBV7-6 and TRBJ2-3; D is unresolved. The V and J ends lost 5 bases and 0 bases respectively, with 12 bases between them. The length of the CDR3 is 15 residues. CDR1 is SGHVS and CDR2 is FNYEAQ in the germline V gene. The CDR3 loop reads CASSTIGRSTDTQYF. The CDR3 DNA follows: TGTGCCAGCAGCACAATCGGACGTAGCACAGATACGCAGTATTTT.

The chain links TRBV2 to TRBJ1-1; TRBD1 might be the D (5 bases). The CDR3 spans 11 residues. With 8 bases removed from V and 2 bases from J, the gap between germline ends came to 6 bases. Germline lookup yields CDR1 SNHLY and CDR2 FYNNEI. CDR3 protein: CASGANTEAFF. CDR3 in DNA: TGTGCCAGCGGGGCTAACACTGAAGCTTTCTTT.

The rearrangement joins TRBV2 to TRBJ2-5, with a possible D match to TRBD1 (6 bases). The V end was cut by 7 bases, the J end by 3 bases, with 18 bases between. The CDR3 has 15 residues. CDR1 and CDR2 from the germline V gene are SNHLY and FYNNEI. CDR3 sequence (DNA): TGTGCCAGCAAAATTTACAGGGCAGCAAAAGAGACCCAGTACTTC. Translating gives CASKIYRAAKETQYF.

This clonotype was observed a handful of times. The gene calls are TRBV9 and TRBJ1-5, with D unclear. In germline, CDR1 is SGDLS, CDR2 YYNGEE. The length of the CDR3 is 16 residues. With 3 bases removed from V and 2 bases from J, the gap between germline ends came to 15 bases. This chain's CDR3 is CASSAGNSGGNQPQHF. In DNA, the CDR3 is TGTGCCAGCAGCGCCGGGAACTCGGGTGGCAATCAGCCCCAGCATTTT. The full variable domain, in which reference TRBV9 and TRBJ1-5 provide the parts outside the CDR3, is DSGVTQTPKHLITATGQRVTLRCSPRSGDLSVYWYQQSLDQGLQFLIQYYNGEERAKGNILERFSAQQFPDLHSELNLSSLELGDSALYFCASSAGNSGGNQPQHFGDGTRLSIL.

This clonotype was recorded at least ten times. V gene TRBV28 combines with J gene TRBJ2-7, with 10 bases fitting TRBD1. This CDR3 spans 16 amino acids. Trimming removed 3 bases from V and 5 bases from J; junction bases left unmatched: 10. Germline V gives CDR1 MDHEN, CDR2 SYDVKM. Written as DNA, the CDR3 is TGTGCCAGCAGTTTGGCGAGGGGACAGGGGTTCCACGAGCAGTACTTC. Protein: CASSLARGQGFHEQYF.

This clonotype showed up just once. The chain carries TRBV2 and TRBJ2-7, with 10 bases lining up with TRBD2. V shed 1 base, J shed 2 bases, and the junction held 2 bases outside the gene matches. CDR3 size: 15 residues. Germline loops: CDR1 SNHLY, CDR2 FYNNEI. CDR3 amino acids: CASSEELAGTYEQYF. CDR3 DNA sequence: TGTGCCAGCAGTGAAGAACTAGCGGGAACCTACGAGCAGTACTTC.

This clonotype appeared many times. The V and J genes are TRBV7-8 and TRBJ2-1; 10 nucleotides line up with TRBD2. Trimming cost V 2 bases and J 8 bases; bases outside gene matches: 9. The germline V gene has CDR1 SGHVS and CDR2 FQNEAQ. The CDR3 extends over 16 amino acids. The CDR3 bases are TGTGCCAGCAGCTTAAAGCGGGAGGGTAGTTTTGATGAGCAGTTCTTC. Translating gives CASSLKREGSFDEQFF.

This clonotype has ten or more counts. The chain carries TRBV11-2 and TRBJ1-1; TRBD1 aligns across 7 bases. This CDR3 region has 13 residues. V trimming: 1 base; J trimming: 4 bases; junction bases outside the gene matches: 0. Germline assignment: CDR1 SGHAT and CDR2 FQNNGV. DNA for the CDR3: TGTGCCAGCAGCTTAGGACAGGGCACTGAAGCTTTCTTT. Its protein product is CASSLGQGTEAFF.

This clonotype was seen repeatedly, ten times or more. The chain couples TRBV2 to TRBJ2-1; 10 nucleotides match TRBD2. Germline values: CDR1 SNHLY, CDR2 FYNNEI. This CDR3 is 17 amino acids long. V gave up 2 bases and J gave up 4 bases; unmatched junction bases: 8. CDR3 in DNA: TGTGCCAGCAGTGAATCGGGACTAGCGATCCTGTACAATGAGCAGTTCTTC. This encodes CASSESGLAILYNEQFF.

The chain carries TRBV7-2 and TRBJ1-5; no clear D gene. The germline gives CDR1 SGHTA, CDR2 FQGNSA. The CDR3 runs to 14 residues. The V gene lost 0 bases and the J gene lost 5 bases, with 8 bases spanning the gap. The CDR3 DNA follows: TGTACCAGCAGCTTAGCGGCCGGCGATCAGCCCCAGCATTTT. Its translation is CTSSLAAGDQPQHF.

This clonotype was seen at least ten times. The chain uses TRBV7-3 and TRBJ2-2; tentative D call: TRBD1 (5 bases). The germline gives CDR1 SGHTA, CDR2 FQGTGA. The CDR3 spans 13 residues. The V and J ends lost 5 bases and 6 bases respectively, with 10 bases between them. As DNA, the CDR3 is TGTGCCAGCAGCCCGGCAGGGCCCGGGGAGCTGTTTTTT. Amino acids: CASSPAGPGELFF.

This clonotype was seen many times. V gene TRBV7-9 combines with J gene TRBJ1-1; D is uncertain. Trimming shortened V by 5 bases and J by 0 bases, and 7 bases separated the two germline ends. CDR1 SEHNR and CDR2 FQNEAQ come from the germline V gene (reference sequence). This CDR3 region has 13 residues. The CDR3 coding sequence is TGTGCCAGCAGCGGGGTCATGAACACTGAAGCTTTCTTT. It translates to CASSGVMNTEAFF.

This clonotype was picked up many times. The rearrangement uses TRBV19 and TRBJ2-7, with no clear D. There are 17 residues in the CDR3. Germline V gives CDR1 LNHDA, CDR2 SQIVND (reference sequence). The germline V and J ends were trimmed by 5 bases and 4 bases, with 24 bases remaining between them. This CDR3 is CASSVAMRRVPEYEQYF. The CDR3 DNA reads as TGTGCCAGTAGTGTTGCGATGAGGCGAGTCCCCGAGTACGAGCAGTACTTC.